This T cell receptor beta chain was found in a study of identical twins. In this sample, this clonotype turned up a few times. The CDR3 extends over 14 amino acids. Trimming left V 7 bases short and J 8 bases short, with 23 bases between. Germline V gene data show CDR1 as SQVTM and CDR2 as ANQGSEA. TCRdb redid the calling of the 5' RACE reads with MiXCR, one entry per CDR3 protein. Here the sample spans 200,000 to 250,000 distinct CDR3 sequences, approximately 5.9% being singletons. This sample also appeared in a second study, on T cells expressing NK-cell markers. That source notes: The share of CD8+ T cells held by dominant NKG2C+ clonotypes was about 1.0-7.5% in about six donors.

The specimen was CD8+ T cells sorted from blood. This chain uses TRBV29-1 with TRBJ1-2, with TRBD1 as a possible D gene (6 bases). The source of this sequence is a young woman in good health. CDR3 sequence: CSARWSQGRGGYTF. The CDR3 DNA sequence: TGCAGCGCTCGGTGGTCGCAGGGGAGGGGCGGCTACACCTTC.